This T cell receptor (beta chain) was documented in a study of cytomegalovirus exposure and HLA in healthy donors. Notes on the study in general: Productive rates of about 87% or about 30% were seen for most TCR beta V segments in an earlier analysis. Versus the approximately 700-donor mean, an Asian-associated ancestry cluster reportedly showed fewer N-insertions in a later analysis.

Vbeta (60) and Jbeta (13) primers were used in the PCR. TCRdb keeps only in-frame clones here, not all; method: immunoSEQ multiplex PCR. Here the sample spans roughly 170,000 clones, 80% to 90% being singletons. This CDR3 region has 14 residues. The germline V gene has CDR1 MNHEY and CDR2 SVGAGI. V shed 7 bases and J 1 base; nucleotides not matched to a gene: 5. Note on this clone: The antigen is unknown.

This receptor was taken from a woman younger than 35 in good health and CMV-seronegative. The sample was PBMCs. V is TRBV6-5 and J is TRBJ1-1, with 8 bases lining up with TRBD1. The CDR3 reads CASKWGQANTEAFF. The DNA of the CDR3 is TGTGCCAGCAAGTGGGGACAGGCGAACACTGAAGCTTTCTTT.